The next 11 T cell receptor beta chains were all read from a single sample in a study of blood T cell repertoires in COVID-19. Generated by immunoSEQ multiplex PCR, the TCRdb table keeps only in-frame clones and is missing some. Seen here are fewer than 60,000 clones, 90% to 95% observed once, and the top ten hold around 1%. Sequenced sample: peripheral blood. The receptors here all came from a man between 60 and 75 years old with COVID-19, enrolled during active disease.

The chain couples TRBV19 to TRBJ2-3; D not certain. The V gene lost 3 bases and the J gene lost 6 bases, with 16 bases spanning the gap. This CDR3 has 15 amino acids. Looked up from germline, CDR1 is LNHDA and CDR2 is SQIVND (reference sequence). The CDR3 DNA is TGTGCCAGTAGTATTAGCCAGTCCCTAACGGATACGCAGTATTTT. This encodes CASSISQSLTDTQYF.

The chain employs TRBV4-2 and TRBJ2-7, with D perhaps matching TRBD2 (5 bases). This CDR3 spans 14 amino acids. The V gene's germline CDR1 is LGHNA and CDR2 YNFKEQ. V was cut by 1 base and J by 4 bases, with 11 bases left in between. CDR3 nucleotides: TGTGCCAGCAGCCAAGGCGGGTCGGGGTACGAGCAGTACTTC. Translation: CASSQGGSGYEQYF.

This rearrangement joins TRBV19 to TRBJ2-3; TRBD2 matches at 7 bases. Trimming took 2 bases from V and 6 from J; bases not matched to a gene: 8. This CDR3 is 15 amino acids long. Looked up from germline, CDR1 is LNHDA and CDR2 is SQIVND (reference sequence). CDR3 sequence: CASSITSARGDTQYF. The CDR3 bases are TGTGCCAGTAGTATAACTAGCGCCCGAGGGGATACGCAGTATTTT.

The V call is TRBV2, the J call TRBJ1-2; 8 nucleotides line up with TRBD1. Germline lookup yields CDR1 SNHLY and CDR2 FYNNEI. There are 16 residues in the CDR3. V was pared by 3 bases and J by 7 bases, with 13 bases of the junction left unmatched. The CDR3 loop reads CASSDMQGARASGYTF. CDR3 DNA: TGTGCCAGCAGTGATATGCAGGGGGCGAGGGCAAGTGGCTACACCTTC. The variable domain in full, completed from reference TRBV2 and TRBJ1-2, reads EPEVTQTPSHQVTQMGQEVILRCVPISNHLYFYWYRQILGQKVEFLVSFYNNEISEKSEIFDDQFSVERPDGSNFTLKIRSTKLEDSAMYFCASSDMQGARASGYTFGSGTRLTVV.

This clone appeared once. V gene TRBV14 combines with J gene TRBJ2-2; tentative D call: TRBD2 (5 bases). Germline values: CDR1 SGHDN, CDR2 FVKESK. V was shortened by 4 bases and J by 0 bases, with 6 bases between the two germline ends. This CDR3 has 14 amino acids. For the CDR3, the DNA is TGTGCCAGCAGCCTCGGGGCGAACACCGGGGAGCTGTTTTTT. Encoded protein: CASSLGANTGELFF.

The chain is built from TRBV18 and TRBJ2-7; D is perhaps TRBD1 (5 bases). V was shortened by 3 bases and J by 3 bases, with 12 bases between the two germline ends. This CDR3 has 14 amino acids. The germline gives CDR1 KGHSH, CDR2 LQKENI. The CDR3 sequence is CASSPQRTNYEQYF. The CDR3 bases are TGTGCCAGCTCACCCCAAAGGACAAACTACGAGCAGTACTTC.

The V call is TRBV7-9, the J call TRBJ2-7; possible D gene TRBD1, 5 bases. V lost 2 bases and J 4 bases, leaving 15 bases between the germline ends. Germline V gene sequence: CDR1 SEHNR, CDR2 FQNEAQ (reference sequence). The CDR3 loop spans 15 amino acids. The DNA for the CDR3 is TGTGCCAGCAGCTTAACCCCCCCTGGGGCGTACGAGCAGTACTTC. It translates to CASSLTPPGAYEQYF.

The rearrangement joins TRBV11-2 to TRBJ1-2, with D unclear. CDR3 length equals 15 residues. Germline loops: CDR1 SGHAT, CDR2 FQNNGV. V was cut by 1 base and J by 2 bases, with 11 bases left in between. The CDR3 here is CASSLASFGNYGYTF. CDR3 bases: TGTGCCAGCAGCTTAGCATCTTTCGGGAACTATGGCTACACCTTC.

J is TRBJ1-5 and V is TRBV19; weak D call: TRBD1 (6 bases). Deletions cut 8 bases from V and 6 bases from J, with 23 bases between. Per germline, CDR1 LNHDA and CDR2 SQIVND (reference sequence). The CDR3 runs to 16 residues. CDR3: CASAELQGRLGQPQHF. As DNA, the CDR3 is TGTGCCAGTGCAGAGTTACAGGGCAGATTAGGTCAGCCCCAGCATTTT.

The chain joins TRBV5-4 to TRBJ1-6; D is uncertain. The CDR3 runs 15 residues. CDR1 and CDR2 (germline): SGHNT, YYREEE (reference sequence). Trimming took 4 bases from V and 0 from J, leaving 8 bases between them. CDR3 loop: CASSTGSSYNSPLHF. In nucleotides, the CDR3 is TGTGCCAGCAGCACTGGTAGCTCCTATAATTCACCCCTCCACTTT.

This clone appeared once. The rearrangement joins TRBV28 to TRBJ2-1; tentative D call: TRBD1 (5 bases). V lost 3 bases to trimming and J lost 13 bases, with 13 bases between them. The CDR3 sequence is 12 residues long. From germline, CDR1 is MDHEN and CDR2 SYDVKM. CDR3 sequence: CASSLGQGRQFF. CDR3 coding DNA: TGTGCCAGCAGTTTGGGGCAGGGCCGACAGTTCTTC.